Reported below is one T cell receptor (beta chain). Study processing details: Reference gene primer amplification in the assay estimated nucleated cell counts. Sequenced by immunoSEQ multiplex PCR; TCRdb stores in-frame clones only, minus some. The V and J calls and clone size are taken from that table; D and trimming were inferred from the DNA. The table lists over 30,000 clones, around 90% of them singletons. These data come from a study of blood T cell repertoires in COVID-19. The V gene's germline CDR1 is SGHRS and CDR2 YFSETQ. This CDR3 is built from 13 residues. Trimming at V came to 5 bases and at J to 3 bases, leaving 1 base not matched to a gene.

The sequence came from a human donor in a cohort sampled during active COVID-19. The sample was peripheral blood. The rearrangement joins TRBV5-1 to TRBJ2-2, with TRBD1 matching 7 bases. The CDR3 loop is CASRTGYTGELFF. The CDR3 DNA reads TGCGCCAGCAGGACAGGGTACACCGGGGAGCTGTTTTTT.